Presented here are 23 T cell receptor beta chains from one specimen sequenced in a study of monozygotic twins with cystic fibrosis. The data were produced by immunoSEQ multiplex PCR, yet TCRdb's version contains in-frame clones alone and is incomplete. This sample has about 15,000 clones, with 96% found just once. The specimen sequenced was blood. The origin of the receptors is a girl aged 2-10 years with cystic fibrosis.

The V gene is TRBV5-1, the J gene TRBJ2-5, with 8 bases fitting TRBD1. Germline-derived CDR1 and CDR2 are SGHRS and YFSETQ. The CDR3 contains 17 residues. J gave up 0 bases and V 4 bases, and 11 bases lay outside the gene matches. CDR3 in DNA: TGCGCCAGCAGCGCAGGACAGGGATCCTTAAACCAAGAGACCCAGTACTTC. It codes for CASSAGQGSLNQETQYF.

The CDR3 DNA is TGTGCCAGCAGTTACGGACAGGGATGGTACGAGCAGTACTTC. It specifies CASSYGQGWYEQYF. The rearrangement links TRBV6-5 to TRBJ2-7; 8 bases match TRBD1. This CDR3 has 14 amino acids. Germline CDR1 and CDR2: MNHEY and SVGAGI. J gave up 4 bases and V 2 bases, and 4 bases lay outside the gene matches.

V and J are TRBV18 and TRBJ1-6; 8 nucleotides match TRBD1. Germline trimming cut 0 bases from V and 6 bases from J; bases unmatched to any gene: 1. This CDR3 spans 15 amino acids. CDR1 is KGHSH and CDR2 is LQKENI in the germline V gene. Here the CDR3 reads CASSPPGQANSPLHF. The CDR3 DNA sequence: TGTGCCAGCTCACCACCGGGACAGGCTAATTCACCCCTCCACTTT.

J is TRBJ2-1 and V is TRBV5-1; D not certain. CDR1 SGHRS and CDR2 YFSETQ come from the germline V gene. The V and J ends lost 2 bases and 6 bases respectively, with 9 bases between them. CDR3 length: 13 amino acids. The CDR3 DNA sequence: TGCGCCAGCAGCTTCGGTGACCTCAATGAGCAGTTCTTC. Translating gives CASSFGDLNEQFF.

The V gene is TRBV19, the J gene TRBJ1-4, with D uncertain. Germline CDR1 is LNHDA and CDR2 is SQIVND (reference sequence). The V and J ends lost 3 bases and 8 bases respectively, with 13 bases between them. CDR3 length equals 14 residues. The CDR3 reads CASSMGGVGEKLFF. The CDR3 nucleotides read TGTGCCAGTAGTATGGGTGGTGTTGGGGAAAAACTGTTTTTT.

This sequence joins TRBV5-1 and TRBJ1-2; D gene unclear. Trimming stripped 0 bases from V and 4 bases from J, with 7 bases between. Per germline, CDR1 SGHRS and CDR2 YFSETQ. The CDR3 is 13 amino acids. CDR3 loop: CASSLEGVYGYTF. The CDR3 DNA follows: TGCGCCAGCAGCTTGGAGGGCGTCTATGGCTACACCTTC.

The chain combines TRBV19 with TRBJ1-2; D remains unclear. The CDR3 is made up of 11 amino acids. The V end lost 9 bases, the J end lost 4 bases, and 9 bases lay between the germline ends. Germline loops: CDR1 LNHDA, CDR2 SQIVND (reference sequence). CDR3: CASGRGYGYTF. CDR3 DNA sequence: TGTGCCAGCGGTAGAGGCTATGGCTACACCTTC.

The V call is TRBV11-2, the J call TRBJ2-7, with D unclear. This CDR3 region has 12 residues. The germline V gene encodes CDR1 SGHAT and CDR2 FQNNGV. Trimming cost V 5 bases and J 2 bases, with 7 bases left between them. The CDR3 DNA sequence: TGTGCCAGCAGCAGAGGAGCCTACGAGCAGTACTTC. Translating gives CASSRGAYEQYF.

This clone was counted a single time. The chain joins TRBV19 to TRBJ2-7; 7 bases are a match to TRBD2. The V segment lost 4 bases and the J segment 2 bases; nucleotides outside the gene matches: 5. Looked up from germline, CDR1 is LNHDA and CDR2 is SQIVND (reference sequence). The CDR3 sequence is 14 residues long. For the CDR3, the DNA is TGTGCCAGTAGTACTCAGCGGGGTCCCTACGAGCAGTACTTC. It translates to CASSTQRGPYEQYF.

The genes are TRBV19 and TRBJ1-6; D might be TRBD1 (6 bases). V lost 8 bases and J lost 7, with 21 bases in between. The V gene's germline CDR1 is LNHDA and CDR2 SQIVND (reference sequence). The CDR3 has 16 amino acids. As DNA, the CDR3 is TGTGCCAGTGGTCGGACAGAAACGAGAAAAAATTCACCCCTCCACTTT. Translating gives CASGRTETRKNSPLHF.

A single count supports this clone. The genes are TRBV5-1 and TRBJ2-5, with 9 bases fitting TRBD1. The ends lost 1 base at V and 1 base at J; junction bases unmatched: 5. Looked up from germline, CDR1 is SGHRS and CDR2 is YFSETQ. The CDR3 loop spans 16 amino acids. This CDR3 reads CASSLLNRGLQETQYF. In DNA, the CDR3 is TGCGCCAGCAGCTTGTTAAACAGGGGGCTCCAAGAGACCCAGTACTTC.

The chain links TRBV6-5 to TRBJ1-2; TRBD1 is a possible D gene (6 bases). The V end was cut by 2 bases, the J end by 8 bases, with 21 bases between. Germline V gives CDR1 MNHEY, CDR2 SVGAGI. The CDR3 consists of 16 residues. CDR3 nucleotide sequence: TGTGCCAGCAGTTACGGTCGCTTCGGGGGGGCGAGGGGCTACACCTTC. Translated: CASSYGRFGGARGYTF.

V is TRBV19 and J is TRBJ1-1; no firm D call. V was trimmed by 5 bases and J by 1 base, leaving 5 bases between them. The CDR3 totals 12 residues. Germline loops: CDR1 LNHDA, CDR2 SQIVND (reference sequence). The DNA of the CDR3 is TGTGCCAGTAGTTTACAGAACACTGAAGCTTTCTTT. Its protein product is CASSLQNTEAFF. Full variable domain (missing parts from reference TRBV19 and TRBJ1-1): DGGITQSPKYLFRKEGQNVTLSCEQNLNHDAMYWYRQDPGQGLRLIYYSQIVNDFQKGDIAEGYSVSREKKESFPLTVTSAQKNPTAFYLCASSLQNTEAFFGQGTRLTVV.

The rearrangement links TRBV6-6 to TRBJ2-1, with D possibly being TRBD1 (5 bases). Germline loops: CDR1 MNHNY, CDR2 SVGAGI (reference sequence). V was trimmed by 10 bases and J by 7 bases, leaving 23 bases between them. This CDR3 has 15 amino acids. For the CDR3, the DNA is TGTGCCACCGATCACAGGCCCCTCGGAAAAAATGAGCAGTTCTTC. This encodes CATDHRPLGKNEQFF.

The J gene is TRBJ1-2, the V gene TRBV29-1; D unclear. V lost 4 bases, J lost 0 bases, and 9 bases lay in between. This CDR3 has 13 residues. Germline CDR1 is SQVTM and CDR2 is ANQGSEA. The CDR3 DNA reads as TGCAGCGTTGTTTCGGCTTCTAACTATGGCTACACCTTC. This encodes CSVVSASNYGYTF.

The chain is built from TRBV19 and TRBJ1-1; maybe TRBD1 (6 bases). The CDR3 runs 13 residues. Germline V gene lookup returns CDR1 LNHDA and CDR2 SQIVND (reference sequence). V was shortened by 6 bases and J by 1 base, with 9 bases between the two germline ends. The CDR3 DNA sequence: TGTGCCAGTAGGCTACAGGGGAACACTGAAGCTTTCTTT. This sequence encodes CASRLQGNTEAFF.

The V gene is TRBV5-1, the J gene TRBJ2-3; D unresolved. The CDR3 has 14 amino acids. CDR1 is SGHRS and CDR2 is YFSETQ in the germline V gene. The V gene lost 2 bases and the J gene lost 0 bases, with 7 bases spanning the gap. The CDR3 spells CASSFSFSTDTQYF. CDR3 coding DNA: TGCGCCAGCAGCTTTAGTTTTAGCACAGATACGCAGTATTTT.

The chain has TRBV18 and TRBJ2-5; D uncertain. The CDR3 is 13 residues long. Germline CDR1 is KGHSH and CDR2 is LQKENI. Deletions cut 1 base from V and 2 bases from J, with 5 bases between. The chain's CDR3 is CASSPREQETQYF. DNA of the CDR3: TGTGCCAGCTCACCACGTGAGCAAGAGACCCAGTACTTC.

The genes are TRBV30 and TRBJ1-1; D ambiguous. The V end was cut by 1 base, the J end by 8 bases, with 11 bases between. This CDR3 is built from 12 residues. The V gene's germline CDR1 is GTSNPN and CDR2 SVGIG (reference sequence). Written as DNA, the CDR3 is TGTGCCTGGAGTGGGATTGACCCAGAAGCTTTCTTT. Its translation is CAWSGIDPEAFF.

This sequence joins TRBV5-6 and TRBJ2-5; tentative D call: TRBD1 (6 bases). Germline CDR1 is SGHDT and CDR2 is YYEEEE. The V gene lost 4 bases and the J gene lost 9 bases, with 19 bases spanning the gap. CDR3 length: 14 residues. In DNA form, the CDR3 reads TGTGCCAGCAGCCTCGGACAGCCCGGGTTGGCCCAGTACTTC. Its protein product is CASSLGQPGLAQYF. The full variable domain, completed using reference TRBV5-6 and TRBJ2-5, is DAGVTQSPTHLIKTRGQQVTLRCSPKSGHDTVSWYQQALGQGPQFIFQYYEEEERQRGNFPDRFSGHQFPNYSSELNVNALLLGDSALYLCASSLGQPGLAQYFGPGTRLLVL.

This rearrangement joins TRBV27 to TRBJ2-7; unclear D gene. Germline values: CDR1 MNHEY, CDR2 SMNVEV (reference sequence). CDR3 length: 15 amino acids. The germline V and J ends were trimmed by 6 bases and 0 bases, with 15 bases remaining between them. The CDR3: CASRGPGRSSYEQYF. Here the CDR3 DNA reads TGTGCCAGCAGAGGACCGGGTCGCAGCTCCTACGAGCAGTACTTC.

This rearrangement joins TRBV7-2 to TRBJ2-3, with D perhaps being TRBD1 or TRBD2 (5 bases each). Trimming removed 3 bases from V and 6 bases from J, with 13 bases in between. Per the germline V gene, CDR1 is SGHTA and CDR2 is FQGNSA. The CDR3 has 14 amino acids. Written as DNA, the CDR3 is TGTGCCAGCAGCTTTTCCGGGGCCGGGGATACGCAGTATTTT. Protein product: CASSFSGAGDTQYF.

This sequence joins TRBV11-3 and TRBJ2-5; D is perhaps TRBD2 (6 bases). This CDR3 region has 14 residues. From germline, CDR1 is SGHNT and CDR2 YENEEA. V gave up 4 bases and J gave up 2 bases, with 11 bases separating them. The CDR3 spells CASSSGTPQETQYF. CDR3 in DNA: TGTGCCAGCAGCTCCGGGACTCCACAAGAGACCCAGTACTTC.